These 10 T cell receptor beta chains came from one sample sequenced in a study of blood T cell repertoires in COVID-19. Produced via immunoSEQ multiplex PCR; TCRdb's table is partial and in-frame only. In the table there are some 200,000 clones, 65% to 90% of which are singletons. Sequences were obtained from peripheral blood. All receptors derive from a man older than 75 with acute or convalescent COVID-19.

A word on this clone: The sample holds other DNA sequences that translate to the same CDR3. This chain uses TRBV19 with TRBJ2-3, with 9 bases fitting TRBD2. Germline CDR1 reads LNHDA; CDR2 reads SQIVND (reference sequence). The ends lost 3 bases at V and 5 bases at J; junction bases unmatched: 3. The CDR3 has 14 residues. The CDR3 region has the DNA TGTGCCAGTAGTATGACTAGCGGAGGAGATACGCAGTATTTT. Residues: CASSMTSGGDTQYF.

The rearrangement links TRBV6-5 to TRBJ1-6, with TRBD1 matching 8 bases. Losses at the gene ends were 6 bases for V and 5 bases for J; bases not matched to a gene: 6. This CDR3 has 15 amino acids. Germline V gives CDR1 MNHEY, CDR2 SVGAGI. CDR3 amino acids: CASRRGQANNSPLHF. CDR3 bases: TGTGCCAGCAGAAGGGGACAGGCAAATAATTCACCCCTCCACTTT.

This rearrangement joins TRBV7-9 to TRBJ2-5, with TRBD2 identical over 11 bases. CDR3 length equals 16 residues. Germline CDR1 is SEHNR and CDR2 is FQNEAQ (reference sequence). The junction had 8 bases not matched to a gene; V was cut back by 4 bases and J by 4 bases. The chain's CDR3 is CASSSTSGSSAETQYF. The CDR3 DNA reads TGTGCCAGCAGCTCAACTAGCGGGAGTTCAGCAGAGACCCAGTACTTC.

This sequence joins TRBV28 and TRBJ2-3, with D possibly being TRBD2 (6 bases). The length of the CDR3 is 13 residues. The V end was cut by 10 bases, the J end by 1 base, with 12 bases between. Per the germline V gene, CDR1 is MDHEN and CDR2 is SYDVKM. The CDR3 loop is CATNSGGTDTQYF. CDR3 DNA sequence: TGTGCCACCAATAGCGGTGGCACAGATACGCAGTATTTT.

Concerning this clone: An end of the junction does not agree with germline; a read error may underlie this. The rearrangement joins TRBV7-7 to TRBJ1-1; the D gene is possibly TRBD1 (5 bases). Germline CDR1 SSHAT, CDR2 FNYEAQ (reference sequence). The CDR3 sequence is 16 residues long. DNA of the CDR3: TGTGCTAGCAGCTTAGCTGGCGGTTATAGGGGCACTGAAGCTTTCTTT. Amino acids: CASSLAGGYRGTEAFF. The complete variable domain, with remaining parts taken from reference TRBV7-7 and TRBJ1-1, reads GAGVSQSPRYKVTKRGQDVTLRCDPISSHATLYWYQQALGQGPEFLTYFNYEAQPDKSGLPSDRFSAERPEGSISTLTIQRTEQRDSAMYRCASSLAGGYRGTEAFFGQGTRLTVV.

This rearrangement joins TRBV5-1 to TRBJ2-5; D is perhaps TRBD2 (5 bases). This CDR3 has 14 amino acids. V gave up 4 bases and J gave up 5 bases, with 15 bases separating them. Germline V CDR1 and CDR2: SGHRS, YFSETQ. Here the CDR3 reads CASSGENLGETQYF. The CDR3 coding sequence is TGCGCCAGCAGCGGGGAGAACCTGGGGGAGACCCAGTACTTC.

In nucleotides, the CDR3 is TGTGCCAGCAGTCCCGACAGGGGAGATACGCAGTATTTT. This gives the protein CASSPDRGDTQYF. This chain joins TRBV7-2 and TRBJ2-3; 8 nucleotides align to TRBD1. This CDR3 spans 13 amino acids. V lost 6 bases and J lost 5; bases outside the gene matches: 4. Germline lookup yields CDR1 SGHTA and CDR2 FQGNSA.

CDR3 amino acids: CASSKAGAPISGNTIYF. For the CDR3, the DNA is TGTGCCAGCAGCAAAGCGGGGGCCCCTATCTCTGGAAACACCATATATTTT. This chain connects TRBV21-1 to TRBJ1-3; the tabulated D call, TRBD1, remains unverified against the DNA. TRBV21-1 is an annotated pseudogene. The CDR3 has 17 residues.

This clone showed up just once. This chain connects TRBV4-3 to TRBJ2-7; 12 bases line up with TRBD2. The CDR3 spans 19 residues. V lost 11 bases and J lost 0; bases outside the gene matches: 20. The germline gives CDR1 LGHNA, CDR2 YSLEER. For the CDR3, the DNA is TGCGCCTCTATTTCTGGGACTAGCGGGCATAGGGGTGGCTCCTACGAGCAGTACGTC. Translated: CASISGTSGHRGGSYEQYV.

The rearrangement links TRBV19 to TRBJ1-4; D ambiguous. The length of the CDR3 is 17 residues. CDR1 and CDR2 from the germline V gene are LNHDA and SQIVND (reference sequence). V lost 6 bases, J lost 10 bases, and 27 bases lay in between. The chain's CDR3 is CASRYGDGEGQSGKLFF. The CDR3 bases are TGTGCCAGTAGATATGGGGATGGGGAAGGGCAAAGCGGAAAACTGTTTTTT.